The 26 T cell receptor beta chains reported below all come from one sample, sequenced in a study of T cell responses to AZD1222 COVID-19 vaccine. Sequencing used immunoSEQ multiplex PCR; TCRdb keeps in-frame clones, though not all of them. The table records some 50,000 clones, around nine tenths of them present only once. The input for sequencing was peripheral blood, taken 28 days after the second AZD1222 dose. The receptors were gathered from an adult who received the AZD1222 COVID-19 vaccine.

This chain connects TRBV3-1 (or the pseudogene TRBV3-2) to TRBJ2-7; no clear D gene. Trimming took 5 bases from V and 6 from J, leaving 14 bases between them. Germline values: CDR1 LGHDT, CDR2 YNNKEL (reference sequence). The CDR3 consists of 13 residues. CDR3 sequence reads: CASSSGRVREQYF. Here the CDR3 DNA reads TGTGCCAGCAGCTCAGGAAGGGTACGCGAGCAGTACTTC.

The J gene is TRBJ2-5, the V gene TRBV12-2; the table's D call of TRBD2 was not tested on the DNA. TRBV12-2 is classified as a pseudogene. The CDR3 sequence is 14 residues long. CDR3 region: CASRPPRTGETQYF. The CDR3 DNA reads as TGTGCAAGTCGCCCCCCTCGGACTGGGGAGACCCAGTACTTC.

This clone has a handful of counts. This chain uses TRBV11-2 with TRBJ1-2; D possibly corresponds to TRBD1 (5 bases). V lost 5 bases to trimming and J lost 4 bases, with 14 bases between them. Germline V lookup: CDR1 SGHAT, CDR2 FQNNGV. This CDR3 is 14 amino acids long. CDR3 region: CASSAEGRIYGYTF. The CDR3 coding sequence is TGTGCCAGCAGCGCCGAGGGACGGATCTATGGCTACACCTTC.

Of note for this clone: The junction and the germline gene differ at one end; a read error may be behind it. The V call is TRBV14, the J call TRBJ1-2; 9 bases agree with TRBD1. Germline values: CDR1 SGHDN, CDR2 FVKESK. The CDR3 totals 12 residues. In nucleotides, the CDR3 is TGTGCCAGCAGCTCTTGGGACAGGGCTTTATCCTTC. Protein sequence: CASSSWDRALSF.

V is TRBV19 and J is TRBJ2-7; maybe TRBD2 (6 bases). CDR1 and CDR2 from the germline V gene are LNHDA and SQIVND (reference sequence). The V end was cut by 5 bases, the J end by 6 bases, with 17 bases between. The CDR3 totals 14 residues. CDR3 residues: CASSVGTPGGEQYF. The DNA for the CDR3 is TGTGCCAGTAGTGTCGGGACTCCCGGAGGCGAGCAGTACTTC.

The CDR3 region is CATRQNGGANTEAFF. The DNA of the CDR3 is TGTGCTACCCGTCAAAATGGGGGCGCTAACACTGAAGCTTTCTTT. The rearrangement links TRBV12-5 to TRBJ1-1; perhaps TRBD1 as D (6 bases). Trimming removed 10 bases at V and 2 bases at J, with 20 bases between. CDR1 and CDR2 (germline): LGHNT, FRNRAP. The CDR3 has 15 residues.

This chain connects TRBV2 to TRBJ2-1; no clear D. The CDR3 length is 14 residues. CDR1 is SNHLY and CDR2 is FYNNEI in the germline V gene. Trimming left V 7 bases short and J 5 bases short, with 15 bases between. The CDR3 spells CASKILPLNNEQFF. Written as DNA, the CDR3 is TGTGCCAGCAAGATCCTACCTTTAAACAATGAGCAGTTCTTC.

The rearrangement joins TRBV4-2 to TRBJ2-4, with no clear D. The CDR3 covers 13 residues. Trimming cost V 0 bases and J 8 bases, with 8 bases left between them. From germline, CDR1 is LGHNA and CDR2 YNFKEQ. The CDR3 protein is CASSQDRQDIQYF. The CDR3, as DNA: TGTGCCAGCAGCCAAGATAGGCAGGACATTCAGTACTTC.

The CDR3 is CASSAGTGINEQFF. Written as DNA, the CDR3 is TGTGCCAGCAGCGCCGGGACAGGGATCAATGAGCAGTTCTTC. The genes are TRBV6-5 and TRBJ2-1; TRBD1 aligns across 9 bases. This CDR3 is 14 amino acids long. CDR1 is MNHEY, CDR2 SVGAGI, per germline. V lost 6 bases, J lost 6 bases, and 6 bases stayed unmatched.

The rearrangement joins TRBV4-1 to TRBJ2-1; weak D call: TRBD2 (5 bases). Germline assignment: CDR1 MGHRA and CDR2 YSYEKL. The CDR3 runs 16 residues. Deletions cut 4 bases from V and 5 bases from J, with 18 bases between. CDR3 sequence: CASSLPRADTNNEQFF. The DNA of the CDR3 is TGCGCCAGCAGCCTCCCCCGAGCGGATACAAACAATGAGCAGTTCTTC.

V is TRBV6-1 and J is TRBJ2-5; weak D call: TRBD1 (6 bases). This CDR3 comprises 15 residues. Germline CDR1 MNHNS, CDR2 SASEGT. Trimming stripped 1 base from V and 2 bases from J, with 11 bases between. This CDR3 is CASSEDRDTQETQYF. In DNA, the CDR3 is TGTGCCAGCAGTGAAGACCGGGACACACAAGAGACCCAGTACTTC.

This chain joins TRBV11-2 and TRBJ1-2, with no clear D. Germline values: CDR1 SGHAT, CDR2 FQNNGV. Trimming took 4 bases from V and 0 from J, leaving 12 bases between them. CDR3 length equals 15 residues. The CDR3 spells CASSSIPGANYGYTF. CDR3 nucleotide sequence: TGTGCCAGCAGCTCTATTCCTGGGGCTAACTATGGCTACACCTTC.

This chain uses TRBV18 with TRBJ1-1; D possibly corresponds to TRBD1 (6 bases). With 2 bases removed from V and 2 bases from J, the gap between germline ends came to 15 bases. CDR1 and CDR2 from the germline V gene are KGHSH and LQKENI. The CDR3 length is 16 residues. The CDR3: CASSPLGRGYNTEAFF. The CDR3 DNA reads TGTGCCAGCTCACCATTGGGCAGGGGCTATAACACTGAAGCTTTCTTT.

A note on this clone: The DNA is omitted, as the CDR3 cannot be located on it reliably, and the CDR3 follows TCRdb's listing. The V and J genes are TRBV21-1 and TRBJ2-7; the table names TRBD2, a call not compared with the DNA. TRBV21-1 is given as a pseudogene. With termini counted, the CDR3 has 17 amino acids. CDR3: CASSKSVGSGSSYEQYF.

This clone appeared a single time. The rearrangement joins TRBV10-2 to TRBJ2-3; the match to TRBD2 covers 8 bases. Trimming took 3 bases from V and 2 from J; bases not matched to a gene: 4. The CDR3 covers 15 residues. Germline V gene sequence: CDR1 WSHSY, CDR2 SAAADI. The CDR3 spells CASSDSGAHTDTQYF. CDR3 DNA sequence: TGCGCCAGCAGTGATAGCGGGGCCCACACAGATACGCAGTATTTT.

CDR3 bases: TGTGCCAGTTGTTCTCGGAGCAATCAGCCCCAGCATTTT. Its translation: CASCSRSNQPQHF. The chain joins TRBV19 to TRBJ1-5; D gene ambiguous. With 8 bases removed from V and 1 base from J, the gap between germline ends came to 9 bases. The V gene's germline CDR1 is LNHDA and CDR2 SQIVND (reference sequence). This CDR3 has 13 residues. Combining the CDR3 with reference TRBV19 and TRBJ1-5 gives the whole variable domain DGGITQSPKYLFRKEGQNVTLSCEQNLNHDAMYWYRQDPGQGLRLIYYSQIVNDFQKGDIAEGYSVSREKKESFPLTVTSAQKNPTAFYLCASCSRSNQPQHFGDGTRLSIL.

The rearrangement links TRBV28 to TRBJ2-1, with D uncertain. The CDR3 covers 15 residues. Trimming removed 2 bases from V and 9 bases from J, with 17 bases in between. Germline V gives CDR1 MDHEN, CDR2 SYDVKM. This CDR3 is CASSLARTGRGEQFF. CDR3 bases: TGTGCCAGCAGTTTAGCGAGGACGGGCAGAGGTGAGCAGTTCTTC.

The rearrangement uses TRBV6-5 and TRBJ1-2; 8 bases align to TRBD1. Germline V gene lookup returns CDR1 MNHEY and CDR2 SVGAGI. The CDR3 is 15 amino acids. The V segment lost 0 bases and the J segment 8 bases; nucleotides outside the gene matches: 8. CDR3 sequence: CASSYSGTGLWGYTF. In nucleotides, the CDR3 is TGTGCCAGCAGTTACTCGGGGACAGGCCTTTGGGGCTACACCTTC.

The V gene is TRBV27, the J gene TRBJ2-7; a possible D gene is TRBD1 (6 bases). The CDR3 is 14 residues long. CDR1 and CDR2 (germline): MNHEY, SMNVEV (reference sequence). The V gene lost 1 base and the J gene lost 6 bases, with 13 bases spanning the gap. The CDR3 reads CASSLWAGEREQYF. As DNA, the CDR3 is TGTGCCAGCAGTTTATGGGCAGGGGAACGCGAGCAGTACTTC.

Here the CDR3 reads CATSDSTTGTVTDTQYF. Here the CDR3 DNA reads TGTGCCACCAGTGATTCTACGACCGGAACAGTCACAGATACGCAGTATTTT. The chain is built from TRBV24-1 and TRBJ2-3; no firm D call. The CDR3 covers 17 residues. Germline V gene sequence: CDR1 KGHDR, CDR2 SFDVKD. Trimming stripped 2 bases from V and 2 bases from J, with 16 bases between.

The rearrangement joins TRBV5-1 to TRBJ2-1, with 10 positions matching TRBD2. The CDR3 runs to 16 residues. V trimming: 3 bases; J trimming: 7 bases; junction bases outside the gene matches: 10. Germline V CDR1 and CDR2: SGHRS, YFSETQ. The CDR3 is CASSWGAGGPSNEQFF. The CDR3, as DNA: TGCGCCAGCAGCTGGGGAGCGGGGGGGCCGAGTAATGAGCAGTTCTTC. The full variable domain, completed using reference TRBV5-1 and TRBJ2-1, is KAGVTQTPRYLIKTRGQQVTLSCSPISGHRSVSWYQQTPGQGLQFLFEYFSETQRNKGNFPGRFSGRQFSNSRSEMNVSTLELGDSALYLCASSWGAGGPSNEQFFGPGTRLTVL.

The chain combines TRBV24-1 with TRBJ2-1, with 8 nucleotides matching TRBD1. V dropped 4 bases and J dropped 2; count of bases not matched to a gene: 6. This CDR3 has 16 residues. Germline V CDR1 and CDR2: KGHDR, SFDVKD. This CDR3 reads CATSDPDRGPYNEQFF. CDR3 DNA: TGTGCCACCAGTGACCCCGACAGGGGCCCCTACAATGAGCAGTTCTTC.

This chain uses TRBV3-1 (or the pseudogene TRBV3-2) with TRBJ2-7; no clear D. Deletions cut 0 bases from V and 1 base from J, with 7 bases between. CDR1 and CDR2 from the germline V gene are LGHDT and YNNKEL (reference sequence). The CDR3 loop spans 14 amino acids. The DNA of the CDR3 is TGTGCCAGCAGCCAAGAGATAGGGTCCTACGAGCAGTACTTC. It specifies CASSQEIGSYEQYF.

The genes are TRBV9 and TRBJ1-1; D is unclear. V lost 3 bases and J lost 1, with 7 bases in between. The CDR3 spans 13 residues. Looked up from germline, CDR1 is SGDLS and CDR2 is YYNGEE. Here the CDR3 DNA reads TGTGCCAGCAGCGCTTCACAGAACACTGAAGCTTTCTTT. It codes for CASSASQNTEAFF.

The rearrangement links TRBV5-1 to TRBJ1-2, with D hard to call. CDR3 length equals 15 residues. The germline V gene encodes CDR1 SGHRS and CDR2 YFSETQ. The ends were cut back, 0 bases at V and 4 bases at J, with 13 bases in the middle. The CDR3 DNA sequence: TGCGCCAGCAGCTTGGGCTCTGAACTCTCCTATGGCTACACCTTC. Translation gives CASSLGSELSYGYTF. Variable domain in full (rest from reference TRBV5-1 and TRBJ1-2): KAGVTQTPRYLIKTRGQQVTLSCSPISGHRSVSWYQQTPGQGLQFLFEYFSETQRNKGNFPGRFSGRQFSNSRSEMNVSTLELGDSALYLCASSLGSELSYGYTFGSGTRLTVV.

The chain links TRBV6-4 to TRBJ2-3, with D perhaps matching TRBD2 (6 bases). Germline CDR1 reads MRHNA; CDR2 reads SNTAGT. V was clipped by 0 bases and J by 6 bases, with 13 bases between them. The CDR3 runs 15 residues. The CDR3 region has the DNA TGTGCCAGCAGTGACTCTCCGGCGGGGCATGATACGCAGTATTTT. This encodes CASSDSPAGHDTQYF.